This T cell receptor (beta chain) is drawn from a study of T cells in Graves' hyperthyroidism and ophthalmopathy. V dropped 10 bases and J dropped 3; count of bases not matched to a gene: 11. CDR3 size: 15 residues. In germline, CDR1 is SEHNR, CDR2 FQNEAQ (reference sequence). Study-wide points: The model made its ophthalmopathy prediction, and onset followed a median about 6.8 months later.

As for this clonotype: Its matching antigen is unknown.

The TCR beta CDR3 regions underwent amplification using RNA transcripts as the source. HTBI primers drove first-round RT-PCR of the TCR CDR3. TCRdb used MiXCR to reprocess the multiplex PCR reads, holding one entry per CDR3 protein. The sample lists over 650,000 distinct CDR3 sequences; about 45% were seen once. On the basis of clinical symptoms, serum thyroxine and TRAb, thyroid ultrasound and orbital computed tomography, diagnoses were made. This chain links TRBV7-9 with TRBJ2-3; 9 bases align to TRBD2. The source of this sequence is an adult man with Graves' disease, either hyperthyroidism or ophthalmopathy (not recorded which). Sequencing was carried out using peripheral blood or thyroid tissue (not recorded which). This CDR3 is CATEWRLAVTDTQYF. DNA of the CDR3: TGTGCCACCGAGTGGAGACTAGCGGTTACAGATACGCAGTATTTT.